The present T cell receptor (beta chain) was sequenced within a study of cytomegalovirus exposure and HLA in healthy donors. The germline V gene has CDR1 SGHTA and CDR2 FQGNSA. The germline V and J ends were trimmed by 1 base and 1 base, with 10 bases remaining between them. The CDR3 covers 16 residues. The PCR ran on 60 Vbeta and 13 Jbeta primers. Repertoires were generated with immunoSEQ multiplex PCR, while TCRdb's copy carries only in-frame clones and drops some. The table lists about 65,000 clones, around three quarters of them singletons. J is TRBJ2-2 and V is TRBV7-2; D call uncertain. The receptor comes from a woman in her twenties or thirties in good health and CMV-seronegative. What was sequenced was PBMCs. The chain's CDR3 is CASSLDQPGNTGELFF. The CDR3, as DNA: TGTGCCAGCAGCTTAGATCAGCCAGGGAACACCGGGGAGCTGTTTTTT.